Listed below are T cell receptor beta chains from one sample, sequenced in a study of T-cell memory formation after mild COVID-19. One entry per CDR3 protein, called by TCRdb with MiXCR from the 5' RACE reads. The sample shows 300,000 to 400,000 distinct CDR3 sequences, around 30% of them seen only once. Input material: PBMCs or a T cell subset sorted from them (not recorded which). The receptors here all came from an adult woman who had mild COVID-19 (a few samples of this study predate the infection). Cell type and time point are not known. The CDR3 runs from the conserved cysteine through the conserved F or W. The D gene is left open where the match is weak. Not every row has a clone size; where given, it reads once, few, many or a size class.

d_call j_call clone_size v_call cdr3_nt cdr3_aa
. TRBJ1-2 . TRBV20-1 TGCAGTGTCAGACCACCTCTGACGGGCACTTATGGCTACACCTTC CSVRPPLTGTYGYTF
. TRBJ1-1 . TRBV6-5 TGTGCCAGCAGTTATTCCCCGGCGAACACTGAAGCTTTCTTT CASSYSPANTEAFF
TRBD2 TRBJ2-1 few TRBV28 TGTGCCAGCAGTCCCCTCGAGGCGGGAGGCCCCATTTGGGATGAGCAGTTCTTC CASSPLEAGGPIWDEQFF
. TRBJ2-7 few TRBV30 TGTGCCTGGTCCTTAGGGGTCGGGGCCTACGAGCAGTACTTC CAWSLGVGAYEQYF
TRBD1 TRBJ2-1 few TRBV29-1 TGCAGCGTTGAAGATTTACAGGGGGCAGGTGAGCAGTTCTTC CSVEDLQGAGEQFF
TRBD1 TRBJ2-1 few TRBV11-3 TGTGCCAGCAGCCAGGGACAGACCCTTAACAATGAGCAGTTCTTC CASSQGQTLNNEQFF
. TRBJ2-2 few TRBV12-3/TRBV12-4 TGTGCCAGCAGCCCCCTTCGGAACACCGGGGAGCTGTTTTTT CASSPLRNTGELFF
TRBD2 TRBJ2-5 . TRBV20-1 TGCAGTGCAATAGCGGGAGGGCCGGAGACCCAGTACTTC CSAIAGGPETQYF
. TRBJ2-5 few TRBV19 TGTGCCAGTAGTAAGGGAGATTGGGAGACCCAGTACTTC CASSKGDWETQYF
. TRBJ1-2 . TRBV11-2 TGTGCCAGCAGCTTTGAGTCGTGGGGCTACACCTTC CASSFESWGYTF
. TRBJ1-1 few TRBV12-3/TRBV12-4 TGTGCCAGCAGCCAACAGGGTTTGAGCACTGAAGCTTTCTTT CASSQQGLSTEAFF
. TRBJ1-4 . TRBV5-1 TGCGCCAGCAGCCCGGGACGAGCAGAAGAAAAACTGTTTTTT CASSPGRAEEKLFF
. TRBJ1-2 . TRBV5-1 TGCGCCAGCAGCTTGGGACAGGAGAACTATGGCTACACCTTC CASSLGQENYGYTF
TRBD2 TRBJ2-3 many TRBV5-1 TGCGCCAGCATTGCTAGCGGGGGCTCGGATACGCAGTATTTT CASIASGGSDTQYF
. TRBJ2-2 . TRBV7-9 TGTGCCAGCAGCTTAGGGGAAAGTCGTTACACCGGGGAGCTGTTTTTT CASSLGESRYTGELFF
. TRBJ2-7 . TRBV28 TGTGCCAGCAGTTCCCCCCGGGCTCCCTACGAGCAGTACTTC CASSSPRAPYEQYF
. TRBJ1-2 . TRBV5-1 TGCGCCAGCAGCCCGGGGACAAACTATGGCTACACCTTC CASSPGTNYGYTF
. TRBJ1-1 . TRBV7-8 TGTGCCAGCAGCCCCCGGGACACGGGCTCCGCTGAAGCTTTCTTT CASSPRDTGSAEAFF
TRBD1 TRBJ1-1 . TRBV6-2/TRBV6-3 TGTGCCAGCAGTTACTCGTCACAGGGGATTAGCATGAACACTGAAGCTTTCTTT CASSYSSQGISMNTEAFF
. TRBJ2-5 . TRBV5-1 TGCGCCAGCAGTGGACAGCCTCGGGGAGAGACCCAGTACTTC CASSGQPRGETQYF
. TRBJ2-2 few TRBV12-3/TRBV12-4 TGTGCCAGCAGACAGTCCCAACTGAACACCGGGGAGCTGTTTTTT CASRQSQLNTGELFF
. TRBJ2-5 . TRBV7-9 TGTGCCACCTCGACCGGGCCAACCCCCCAAGAGACCCAGTACTTC CATSTGPTPQETQYF
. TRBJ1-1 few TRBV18 TGTGCCAGCTCACCTATCCCCCAGAACACTGAAGCTTTCTTT CASSPIPQNTEAFF
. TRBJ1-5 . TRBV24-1 TGTGCCACCAGTGATTACGGTCCTAGCAATCAGCCCCAGCATTTT CATSDYGPSNQPQHF
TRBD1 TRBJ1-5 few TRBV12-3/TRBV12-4 TGTGCCAGCAGCCTCGGACAGGGCTTTGCCCGCCAGCATTTT CASSLGQGFARQHF
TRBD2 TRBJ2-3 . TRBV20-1 TGCAGTGCCCCTGGACTAGCCCCTACGCAGTATTTT CSAPGLAPTQYF